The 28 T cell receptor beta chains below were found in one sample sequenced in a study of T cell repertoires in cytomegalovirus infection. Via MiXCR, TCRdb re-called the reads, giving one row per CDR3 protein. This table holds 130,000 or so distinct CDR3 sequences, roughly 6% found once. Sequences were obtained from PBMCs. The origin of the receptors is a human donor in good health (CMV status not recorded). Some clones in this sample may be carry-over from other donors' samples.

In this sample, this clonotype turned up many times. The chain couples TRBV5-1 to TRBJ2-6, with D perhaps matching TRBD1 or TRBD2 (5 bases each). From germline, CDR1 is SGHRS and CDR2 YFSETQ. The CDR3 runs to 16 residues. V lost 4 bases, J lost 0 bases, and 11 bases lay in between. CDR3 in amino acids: CASSPGAVSGANVLTF. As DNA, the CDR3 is TGCGCCAGCAGCCCCGGGGCAGTCTCTGGGGCCAACGTCCTGACTTTC. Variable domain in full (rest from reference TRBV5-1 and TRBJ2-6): KAGVTQTPRYLIKTRGQQVTLSCSPISGHRSVSWYQQTPGQGLQFLFEYFSETQRNKGNFPGRFSGRQFSNSRSEMNVSTLELGDSALYLCASSPGAVSGANVLTFGAGSRLTVL.

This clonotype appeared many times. The CDR3 DNA reads as TGCGCCACTACTCCGGTAGCGGGGGTGCATGAGCAGTTCTTC. It is translated as CATTPVAGVHEQFF. This sequence joins TRBV5-1 and TRBJ2-1; 9 bases fit TRBD2. This CDR3 spans 14 amino acids. Germline assignment: CDR1 SGHRS and CDR2 YFSETQ. Germline trimming cut 9 bases from V and 8 bases from J; bases unmatched to any gene: 12.

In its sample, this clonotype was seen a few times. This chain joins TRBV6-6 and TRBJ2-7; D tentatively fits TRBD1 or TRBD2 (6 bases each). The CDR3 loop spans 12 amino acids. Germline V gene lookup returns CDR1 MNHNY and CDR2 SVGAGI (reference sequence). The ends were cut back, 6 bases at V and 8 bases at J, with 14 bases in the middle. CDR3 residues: CASSPSRGQQYF. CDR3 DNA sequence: TGTGCCAGCAGCCCTAGCCGGGGGCAGCAGTACTTC.

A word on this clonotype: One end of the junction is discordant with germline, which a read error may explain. The chain's CDR3 is CASRAVTGSFEQYF. The CDR3 nucleotides are TGTGCCAGCAGAGCAGTGACAGGGTCCTTCGAGCAGTACTTC. The rearrangement joins TRBV7-2 to TRBJ2-7; TRBD1 matches at 7 bases. The CDR3 covers 14 residues. Germline CDR1 SGHTA, CDR2 FQGNSA. The full variable domain, rest sourced from reference TRBV7-2 and TRBJ2-7, is GAGVSQSPSNKVTEKGKDVELRCDPISGHTALYWYRQSLGQGLEFLIYFQGNSAPDKSGLPSDRFSAERTGGSVSTLTIQRTQQEDSAVYLCASRAVTGSFEQYFGPGTRLTVT.

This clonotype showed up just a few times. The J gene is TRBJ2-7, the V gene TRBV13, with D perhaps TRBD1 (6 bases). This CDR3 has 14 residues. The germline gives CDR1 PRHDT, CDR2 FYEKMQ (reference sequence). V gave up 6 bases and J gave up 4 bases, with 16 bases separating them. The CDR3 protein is CASRKQGSRYEQYF. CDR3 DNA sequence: TGTGCCAGCAGGAAGCAGGGGAGCCGGTACGAGCAGTACTTC.

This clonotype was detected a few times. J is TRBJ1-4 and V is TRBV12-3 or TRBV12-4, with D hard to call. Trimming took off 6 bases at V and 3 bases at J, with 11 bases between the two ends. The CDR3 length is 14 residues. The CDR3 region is CASRETRSNEKLFF. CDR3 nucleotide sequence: TGTGCCAGCAGGGAAACCCGATCTAATGAAAAACTGTTTTTT.

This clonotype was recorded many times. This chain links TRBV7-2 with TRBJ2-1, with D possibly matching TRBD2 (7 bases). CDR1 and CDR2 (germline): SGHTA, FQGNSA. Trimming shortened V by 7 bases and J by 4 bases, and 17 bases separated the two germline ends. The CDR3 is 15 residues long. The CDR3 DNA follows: TGTGCCAGCACCCAGAGGGGGGGACGTTACAATGAGCAGTTCTTC. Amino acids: CASTQRGGRYNEQFF.

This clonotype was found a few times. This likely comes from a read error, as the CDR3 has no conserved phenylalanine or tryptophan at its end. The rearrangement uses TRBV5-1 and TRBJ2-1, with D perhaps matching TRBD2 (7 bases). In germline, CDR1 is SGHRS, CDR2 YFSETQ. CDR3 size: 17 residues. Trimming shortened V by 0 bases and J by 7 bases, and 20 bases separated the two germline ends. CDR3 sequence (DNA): TGCGCCAGCAGCTTGGGATGGGGAGGGGGAAGCAGTAATGAGCAGTTCTCC. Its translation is CASSLGWGGGSSNEQFS.

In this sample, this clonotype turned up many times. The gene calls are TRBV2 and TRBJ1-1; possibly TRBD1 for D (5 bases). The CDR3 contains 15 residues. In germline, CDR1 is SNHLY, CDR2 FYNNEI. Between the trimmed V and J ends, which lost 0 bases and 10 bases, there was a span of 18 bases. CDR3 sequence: CASSEAKRGVGRAFF. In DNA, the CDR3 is TGTGCCAGCAGTGAAGCTAAACGGGGGGTAGGGAGAGCTTTCTTT. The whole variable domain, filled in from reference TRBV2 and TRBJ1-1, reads EPEVTQTPSHQVTQMGQEVILRCVPISNHLYFYWYRQILGQKVEFLVSFYNNEISEKSEIFDDQFSVERPDGSNFTLKIRSTKLEDSAMYFCASSEAKRGVGRAFFGQGTRLTVV.

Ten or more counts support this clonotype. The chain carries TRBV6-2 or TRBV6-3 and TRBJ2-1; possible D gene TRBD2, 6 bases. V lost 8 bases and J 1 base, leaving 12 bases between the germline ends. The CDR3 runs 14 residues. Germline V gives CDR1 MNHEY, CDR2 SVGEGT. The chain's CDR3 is CASVTGVSYNEQFF. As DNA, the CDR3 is TGTGCCAGCGTTACGGGAGTATCCTACAATGAGCAGTTCTTC.

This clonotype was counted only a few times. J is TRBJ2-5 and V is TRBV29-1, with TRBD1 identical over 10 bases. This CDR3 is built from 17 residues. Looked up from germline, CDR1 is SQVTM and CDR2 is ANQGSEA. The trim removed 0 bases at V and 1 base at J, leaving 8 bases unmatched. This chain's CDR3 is CSVEDRVTGGPQETQYF. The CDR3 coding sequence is TGCAGCGTTGAAGATCGGGTGACAGGGGGCCCCCAAGAGACCCAGTACTTC.

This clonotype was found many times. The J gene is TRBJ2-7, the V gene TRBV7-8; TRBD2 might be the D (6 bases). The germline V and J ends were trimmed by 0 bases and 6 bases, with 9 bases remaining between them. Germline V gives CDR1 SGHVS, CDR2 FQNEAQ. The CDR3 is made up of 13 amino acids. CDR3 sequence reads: CASSLARRAEQYF. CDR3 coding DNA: TGTGCCAGCAGCTTAGCAAGGAGGGCCGAGCAGTACTTC.

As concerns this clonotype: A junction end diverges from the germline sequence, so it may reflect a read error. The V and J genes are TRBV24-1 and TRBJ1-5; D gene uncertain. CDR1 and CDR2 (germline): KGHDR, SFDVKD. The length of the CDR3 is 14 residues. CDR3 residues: CVTSEGYSNQPQHF. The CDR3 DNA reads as TGTGTCACCAGCGAAGGCTATAGCAATCAGCCCCAGCATTTT.

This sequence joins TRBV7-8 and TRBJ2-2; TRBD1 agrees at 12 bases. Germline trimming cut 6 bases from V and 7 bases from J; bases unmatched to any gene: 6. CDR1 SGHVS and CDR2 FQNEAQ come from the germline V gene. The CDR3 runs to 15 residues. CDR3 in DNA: TGTGCCAGCAGAGCCGGGACAGGGGGCATCGGGGAGCTGTTTTTT. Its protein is CASRAGTGGIGELFF. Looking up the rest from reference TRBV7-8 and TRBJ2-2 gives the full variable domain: GAGVSQSPRYKVAKRGQDVALRCDPISGHVSLFWYQQALGQGPEFLTYFQNEAQLDKSGLPSDRFFAERPEGSVSTLKIQRTQQEDSAVYLCASRAGTGGIGELFFGEGSRLTVL.

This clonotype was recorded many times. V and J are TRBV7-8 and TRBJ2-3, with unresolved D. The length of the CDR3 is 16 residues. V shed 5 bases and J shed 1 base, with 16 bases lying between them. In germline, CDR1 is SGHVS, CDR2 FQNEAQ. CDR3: CASSPRVRRGTDTQYF. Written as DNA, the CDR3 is TGTGCCAGCAGCCCAAGGGTACGTCGGGGCACAGATACGCAGTATTTT.

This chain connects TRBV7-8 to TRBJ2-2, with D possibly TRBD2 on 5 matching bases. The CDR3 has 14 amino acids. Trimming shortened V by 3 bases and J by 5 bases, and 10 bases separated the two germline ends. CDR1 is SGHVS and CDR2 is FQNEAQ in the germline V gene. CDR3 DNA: TGTGCCAGCAGCTTGATTGAGCGGACCGGGGAGCTGTTTTTT. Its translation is CASSLIERTGELFF.

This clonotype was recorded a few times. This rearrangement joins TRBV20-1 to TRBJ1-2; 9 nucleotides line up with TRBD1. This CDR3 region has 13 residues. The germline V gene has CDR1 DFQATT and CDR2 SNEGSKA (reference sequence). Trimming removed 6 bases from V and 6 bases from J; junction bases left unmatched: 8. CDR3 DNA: TGCAGTGCCTATCCGGGACAGGGAAATGGCTACACCTTC. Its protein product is CSAYPGQGNGYTF.

CDR3 sequence: CASSQTDRGGRPYEQYF. As DNA, the CDR3 is TGTGCCAGCAGCCAGACGGACAGGGGAGGAAGGCCCTACGAGCAGTACTTC. The rearrangement uses TRBV7-9 and TRBJ2-7, with 9 positions matching TRBD1. With V trimmed by 5 bases and J by 2 bases, 13 bases remained unmatched. Germline CDR1 SEHNR, CDR2 FQNEAQ (reference sequence). The CDR3 has 17 residues.

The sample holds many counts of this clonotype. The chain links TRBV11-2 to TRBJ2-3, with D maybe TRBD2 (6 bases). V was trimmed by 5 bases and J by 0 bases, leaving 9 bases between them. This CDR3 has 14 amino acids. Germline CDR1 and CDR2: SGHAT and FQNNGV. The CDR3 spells CASSGLRSTDTQYF. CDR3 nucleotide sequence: TGTGCCAGCAGCGGACTACGTAGCACAGATACGCAGTATTTT.

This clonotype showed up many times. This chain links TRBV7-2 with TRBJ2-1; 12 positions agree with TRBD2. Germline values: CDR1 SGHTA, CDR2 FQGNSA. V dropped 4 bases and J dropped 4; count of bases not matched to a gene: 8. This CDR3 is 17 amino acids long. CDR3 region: CASSSRLAGDSYNEQFF. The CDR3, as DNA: TGTGCCAGCAGCTCCCGACTAGCGGGGGACAGTTACAATGAGCAGTTCTTC.

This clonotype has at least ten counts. This CDR3 is CASKAGWQPQHF. The CDR3 nucleotides read TGTGCCAGCAAGGCAGGCTGGCAGCCCCAGCATTTT. The chain joins TRBV19 to TRBJ1-5; D is ambiguous. The CDR3 runs 12 residues. Germline CDR1 LNHDA, CDR2 SQIVND (reference sequence). V was clipped by 9 bases and J by 7 bases, with 13 bases between them.

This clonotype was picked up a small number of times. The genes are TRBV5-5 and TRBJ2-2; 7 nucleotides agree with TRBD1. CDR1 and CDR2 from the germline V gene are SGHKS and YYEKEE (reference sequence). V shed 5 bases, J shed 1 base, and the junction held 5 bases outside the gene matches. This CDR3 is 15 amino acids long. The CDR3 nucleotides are TGTGCCAGCAGTTACCAGGGGGAGAACACCGGGGAGCTGTTTTTT. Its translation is CASSYQGENTGELFF.

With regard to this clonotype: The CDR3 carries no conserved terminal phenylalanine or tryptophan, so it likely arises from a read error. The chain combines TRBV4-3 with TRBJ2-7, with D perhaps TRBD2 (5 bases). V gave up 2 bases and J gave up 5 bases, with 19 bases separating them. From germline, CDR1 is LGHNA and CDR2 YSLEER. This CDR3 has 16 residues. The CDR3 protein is CASSQPPGGPSNEQYS. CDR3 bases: TGCGCCAGCAGCCAACCCCCCGGAGGCCCTAGCAACGAGCAGTACTCC.

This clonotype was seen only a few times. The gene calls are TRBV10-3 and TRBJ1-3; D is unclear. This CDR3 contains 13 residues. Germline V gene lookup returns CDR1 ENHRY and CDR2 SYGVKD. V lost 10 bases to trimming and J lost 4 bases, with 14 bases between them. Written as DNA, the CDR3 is TGTGCCACGACCCCCCGTTCCGGAAACACCATATATTTT. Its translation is CATTPRSGNTIYF.

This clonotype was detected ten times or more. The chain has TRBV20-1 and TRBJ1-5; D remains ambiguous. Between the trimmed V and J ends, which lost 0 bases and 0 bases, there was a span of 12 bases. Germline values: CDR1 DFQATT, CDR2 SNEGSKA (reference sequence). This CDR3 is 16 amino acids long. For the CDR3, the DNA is TGCAGTGCTAGAGATCCGGCACCGAGTAGCAATCAGCCCCAGCATTTT. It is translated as CSARDPAPSSNQPQHF.

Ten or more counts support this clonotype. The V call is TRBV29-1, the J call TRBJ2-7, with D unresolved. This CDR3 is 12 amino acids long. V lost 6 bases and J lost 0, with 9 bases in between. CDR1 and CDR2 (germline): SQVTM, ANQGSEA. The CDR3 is CSVTSSSYEQYF. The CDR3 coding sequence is TGCAGCGTCACATCGAGCTCCTACGAGCAGTACTTC.

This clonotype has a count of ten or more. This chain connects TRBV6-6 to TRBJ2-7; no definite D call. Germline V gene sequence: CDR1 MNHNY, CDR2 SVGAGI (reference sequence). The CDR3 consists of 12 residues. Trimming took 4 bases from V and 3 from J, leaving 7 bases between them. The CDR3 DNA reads TGTGCCAGCAGTTCATCAAACTACGAGCAGTACTTC. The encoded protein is CASSSSNYEQYF.

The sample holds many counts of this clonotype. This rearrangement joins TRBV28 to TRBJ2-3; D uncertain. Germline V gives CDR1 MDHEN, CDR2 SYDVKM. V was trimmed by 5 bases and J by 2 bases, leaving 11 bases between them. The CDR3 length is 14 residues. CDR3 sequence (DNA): TGTGCCAGCAGTCCGCCTAGGATCACAGATACGCAGTATTTT. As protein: CASSPPRITDTQYF. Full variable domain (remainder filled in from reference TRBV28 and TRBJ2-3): DVKVTQSSRYLVKRTGEKVFLECVQDMDHENMFWYRQDPGLGLRLIYFSYDVKMKEKGDIPEGYSVSREKKERFSLILESASTNQTSMYLCASSPPRITDTQYFGPGTRLTVL.